Sequencing of this T cell receptor (beta chain) was carried out in a study of CD8+ T cells in alopecia areata. Noted treatment: oral pan-JAK inhibitor, 5-10 mg twice daily. Both peripheral blood and punch biopsies of lesional scalp skin were obtained from patients who had alopecia areata. The V end was cut by 5 bases, the J end by 6 bases, with 16 bases between. This CDR3 contains 14 residues. Germline-derived CDR1 and CDR2 are SGHRS and YFSETQ. After isolation, RNA underwent reverse transcription to generate cDNA as the sequencing template. The repertoire was sequenced with immunoSEQ multiplex PCR; TCRdb's copy has only in-frame clones and lacks some. The data show approximately 200,000 clones, more than 55% seen once.

The source material was CD4+ T cells sorted from blood, sampled at week 4, from a patient treated with tofacitinib. This TCR was sampled from a human donor with alopecia areata. The chain combines TRBV5-1 with TRBJ2-3, with D possibly matching TRBD1 (6 bases). The CDR3 protein is CASRGQTKADTQYF. CDR3 sequence (DNA): TGCGCCAGCAGAGGACAGACAAAGGCGGATACGCAGTATTTT.